Shown below are 30 T cell receptor beta chains from a single sample sequenced in a study of T-cell memory formation after mild COVID-19. One entry per CDR3 protein, called by TCRdb with MiXCR from the 5' RACE reads. Found here are a few hundred thousand distinct CDR3 sequences, approximately 10% of them singletons; the top ten hold around 3.3%. The specimen was PBMCs or a T cell subset sorted from them (not recorded which). These receptors were obtained from a man aged 18 to 35 who had mild COVID-19 (a few samples of this study predate the infection). Cell type and time point are not known.

This clonotype was picked up a small number of times. The rearrangement links TRBV20-1 to TRBJ1-5; D is unresolved. Trimming left V 3 bases short and J 0 bases short, with 9 bases between. The CDR3 covers 14 residues. From germline, CDR1 is DFQATT and CDR2 SNEGSKA (reference sequence). CDR3 coding DNA: TGCAGTGCTAGCGTAGGCCCTAGCAATCAGCCCCAGCATTTT. Protein: CSASVGPSNQPQHF.

The chain uses TRBV29-1 and TRBJ2-7, with D unclear. The CDR3 has 13 amino acids. Trimming took off 6 bases at V and 3 bases at J, with 15 bases between the two ends. CDR1 and CDR2 from the germline V gene are SQVTM and ANQGSEA. CDR3 in amino acids: CSVTTDTLYEQYV. The CDR3, as DNA: TGCAGCGTAACTACCGACACACTCTACGAGCAGTACGTC.

There are a few counts of this clonotype. The chain has TRBV7-9 and TRBJ2-5; 14 bases fit TRBD2. Per germline, CDR1 SEHNR and CDR2 FQNEAQ (reference sequence). V shed 1 base, J shed 1 base, and the junction held 2 bases outside the gene matches. The CDR3 has 17 residues. CDR3 sequence: CASSLGGTSGGQETQYF. CDR3 nucleotide sequence: TGTGCCAGCAGCTTAGGGGGGACTAGCGGGGGCCAAGAGACCCAGTACTTC.

The chain couples TRBV6-5 to TRBJ1-6; 8 positions match TRBD1. The ends lost 8 bases at V and 14 bases at J; junction bases unmatched: 14. CDR3 size: 14 residues. The germline V gene encodes CDR1 MNHEY and CDR2 SVGAGI. The CDR3 nucleotides are TGTGCCAGCGCCTTTTTGGACAGGGCGTCGTCCCTCCACTTT. Its translation is CASAFLDRASSLHF.

This chain connects TRBV19 to TRBJ2-5; 7 bases are a match to TRBD2. Germline CDR1 reads LNHDA; CDR2 reads SQIVND (reference sequence). The CDR3 is 15 amino acids. With V trimmed by 6 bases and J by 5 bases, 12 bases remained unmatched. The CDR3 is CASRLGGTAVETQYF. CDR3 DNA sequence: TGTGCCAGTAGACTCGGGGGGACTGCGGTTGAGACCCAGTACTTC.

This clonotype came up a few times. J is TRBJ1-5 and V is TRBV20-1; no clear D gene. CDR1 is DFQATT, CDR2 SNEGSKA, per germline (reference sequence). The CDR3 runs 14 residues. Trimming stripped 0 bases from V and 1 base from J, with 7 bases between. The CDR3 reads CSARDRASNQPQHF. CDR3 bases: TGCAGTGCTAGAGATCGGGCCAGCAATCAGCCCCAGCATTTT.

This clonotype was observed a handful of times. DNA for the CDR3: TGCAGAAGAAAATCAGCGAACAGCACCGGGGAGCTGTTTTTT. It encodes CRRKSANSTGELFF. V is TRBV20-1 and J is TRBJ2-2; D gene unclear. This CDR3 contains 14 residues. Germline V lookup: CDR1 DFQATT, CDR2 SNEGSKA (reference sequence).

In this sample, this clonotype turned up a few times. The chain links TRBV6-2 or TRBV6-3 to TRBJ1-3; 7 positions agree with TRBD1. The CDR3 has 15 residues. Trimming took 6 bases from V and 0 from J; bases not matched to a gene: 5. Germline values: CDR1 MNHEY, CDR2 SVGEGT. This chain's CDR3 is CASSRGQSSGNTIYF. The CDR3 DNA is TGTGCCAGCAGCCGGGGACAGAGCTCTGGAAACACCATATATTTT.

The chain links TRBV15 to TRBJ1-2; no firm D call. Germline-derived CDR1 and CDR2 are LNHNV and YYDKDF (reference sequence). V shed 1 base and J shed 7 bases, with 19 bases lying between them. This CDR3 comprises 16 residues. CDR3 DNA: TGTGCCACCAGCAGAGTATCAGGACCTAGGTACGGTGGCTACACCTTC. It specifies CATSRVSGPRYGGYTF.

This clonotype was recorded a few times. The chain is built from TRBV7-2 and TRBJ2-1; the D gene could be TRBD1 or TRBD2 (6 bases each). Looked up from germline, CDR1 is SGHTA and CDR2 is FQGNSA. The CDR3 spans 12 residues. V lost 4 bases, J lost 8 bases, and 9 bases lay in between. The CDR3 region has the DNA TGTGCCAGCAGCTCAAGGGGGGATGAGCAGTTCTTC. It translates to CASSSRGDEQFF.

At least ten counts were recorded for this clonotype. The J gene is TRBJ2-6, the V gene TRBV4-2; tentatively, D is TRBD2 (5 bases). V lost 0 bases and J lost 0, with 12 bases in between. The V gene's germline CDR1 is LGHNA and CDR2 YNFKEQ. This CDR3 comprises 18 residues. The CDR3 region has the DNA TGTGCCAGCAGCCAAGATGGAGGCAGGACCTCTGGGGCCAACGTCCTGACTTTC. This codes for CASSQDGGRTSGANVLTF.

There are many counts of this clonotype. This rearrangement joins TRBV7-2 to TRBJ2-3; D remains ambiguous. Germline-derived CDR1 and CDR2 are SGHTA and FQGNSA. The V and J ends lost 1 base and 4 bases respectively, with 6 bases between them. This CDR3 has 13 residues. DNA for the CDR3: TGTGCCAGCAGCTTAGGAAACCCAGATACGCAGTATTTT. Its protein product is CASSLGNPDTQYF. Drawing the rest from reference TRBV7-2 and TRBJ2-3, the complete variable domain is GAGVSQSPSNKVTEKGKDVELRCDPISGHTALYWYRQSLGQGLEFLIYFQGNSAPDKSGLPSDRFSAERTGGSVSTLTIQRTQQEDSAVYLCASSLGNPDTQYFGPGTRLTVL.

Ten or more counts support this clonotype. The rearrangement links TRBV7-2 to TRBJ2-2; D assignment may be TRBD1 or TRBD2 (6 bases each). Trimming removed 2 bases from V and 3 bases from J, with 13 bases in between. This CDR3 contains 16 residues. The germline gives CDR1 SGHTA, CDR2 FQGNSA. The CDR3 DNA follows: TGTGCCAGCAGCTTACTCGGGGGCATCGACACCGGGGAGCTGTTTTTT. It yields the protein CASSLLGGIDTGELFF.

This clonotype was observed a few times. This rearrangement joins TRBV20-1 to TRBJ1-1; D not resolved. Germline CDR1 DFQATT, CDR2 SNEGSKA (reference sequence). This CDR3 contains 13 residues. Trimming shortened V by 3 bases and J by 3 bases, and 11 bases separated the two germline ends. The chain's CDR3 is CSASPQTDTEAFF. The CDR3 DNA reads TGCAGTGCTAGTCCCCAGACCGACACTGAAGCTTTCTTT.

This clonotype was observed a few times. The V call is TRBV7-6, the J call TRBJ2-3; 7 bases fit TRBD1. Unmatched junction bases numbered 8, after V lost 2 bases and J lost 6 bases. The CDR3 runs to 15 residues. Germline CDR1 SGHVS, CDR2 FNYEAQ. The CDR3 is CASSLPTGRGDTQYF. The CDR3, as DNA: TGTGCCAGCAGCTTACCCACGGGCAGGGGGGATACGCAGTATTTT.

This rearrangement joins TRBV7-2 to TRBJ1-5, with 8 nucleotides matching TRBD1. V shed 3 bases, J shed 9 bases, and the junction held 7 bases outside the gene matches. Germline lookup yields CDR1 SGHTA and CDR2 FQGNSA. There are 14 residues in the CDR3. CDR3 coding DNA: TGTGCCAGCAGCTTGGGGCAGGGGGCGCCGCCCCAGCATTTT. Translated, it gives CASSLGQGAPPQHF.

This clonotype was observed a handful of times. This rearrangement joins TRBV5-1 to TRBJ2-5, with D maybe TRBD2 (6 bases). The V end lost 0 bases, the J end lost 2 bases, and 11 bases lay between the germline ends. The germline V gene has CDR1 SGHRS and CDR2 YFSETQ. This CDR3 comprises 15 residues. CDR3 in amino acids: CASSLAGEVQETQYF. CDR3 DNA: TGCGCCAGCAGCTTGGCGGGGGAGGTGCAAGAGACCCAGTACTTC.

The chain has TRBV7-3 and TRBJ1-6, with TRBD1 identical over 10 bases. This CDR3 comprises 14 residues. The V and J ends lost 4 bases and 9 bases, in that order; junction bases with no gene match: 3. Per the germline V gene, CDR1 is SGHTA and CDR2 is FQGTGA. The CDR3 loop reads CASSSRDRGSPLHF. The CDR3 region has the DNA TGTGCCAGCAGCTCCCGGGACAGGGGTTCACCCCTCCACTTT.

This rearrangement joins TRBV5-1 to TRBJ2-7; 9 positions agree with TRBD1. With 4 bases clipped from V and 1 base from J, the junction kept 3 bases outside the gene matches. Germline loops: CDR1 SGHRS, CDR2 YFSETQ. The CDR3 is made up of 14 amino acids. For the CDR3, the DNA is TGCGCCAGCAGCGCGGACAGGGGTTCCTACGAGCAGTACTTC. Its protein is CASSADRGSYEQYF.

The chain uses TRBV4-2 and TRBJ2-1; maybe TRBD2 (5 bases). Germline CDR1 reads LGHNA; CDR2 reads YNFKEQ. This CDR3 is built from 14 residues. V lost 8 bases and J 0 bases, leaving 11 bases between the germline ends. The CDR3 loop is CASGLALSYNEQFF. For the CDR3, the DNA is TGTGCCAGCGGGCTAGCTCTCTCCTACAATGAGCAGTTCTTC.

V and J are TRBV25-1 and TRBJ2-3; TRBD2 matches 7 bases. This CDR3 is 14 amino acids long. Trimming cost V 8 bases and J 5 bases; bases outside gene matches: 10. Looked up from germline, CDR1 is MGHDK and CDR2 is SYGVNS. DNA for the CDR3: TGTGCCAGCGCTAGGCGGGGGTACTTAGATACGCAGTATTTT. Amino acids: CASARRGYLDTQYF.

The chain employs TRBV9 and TRBJ2-2; D not certain. CDR3 length: 13 amino acids. The germline gives CDR1 SGDLS, CDR2 YYNGEE. V was trimmed by 3 bases and J by 5 bases, leaving 8 bases between them. CDR3 loop: CASSATVTGELFF. CDR3 nucleotide sequence: TGTGCCAGCAGCGCCACTGTAACCGGGGAGCTGTTTTTT.

This clonotype occurred many times. The chain is built from TRBV6-2 or TRBV6-3 and TRBJ2-7; D is uncertain. V shed 3 bases and J shed 2 bases, with 5 bases lying between them. The CDR3 runs to 12 residues. CDR1 and CDR2 (germline): MNHEY, SVGEGT. The CDR3 DNA is TGTGCCAGCAGTTATCCGGCCTACGAGCAGTACTTC. Amino acid sequence: CASSYPAYEQYF.

The chain links TRBV7-7 to TRBJ2-1, with a tentative D call TRBD1 (7 bases). The V gene's germline CDR1 is SSHAT and CDR2 FNYEAQ (reference sequence). V was pared by 2 bases and J by 8 bases, with 13 bases between. The CDR3 covers 14 residues. The chain's CDR3 is CASSLRGGGDEQFF. The CDR3 nucleotides are TGTGCCAGCAGCTTAAGAGGGGGCGGGGATGAGCAGTTCTTC.

This clonotype was found many times. V usage is TRBV5-1 and J usage is TRBJ1-2; 8 bases are a match to TRBD1. The CDR3 is 15 residues long. V shed 2 bases, J shed 8 bases, and the junction held 11 bases outside the gene matches. The V gene's germline CDR1 is SGHRS and CDR2 YFSETQ. The CDR3 DNA is TGCGCCAGCAGCTTCATCATGGGGACAGGAGGCGGCTACACCTTC. Amino acids: CASSFIMGTGGGYTF.

The sample holds a few counts of this clonotype. The chain combines TRBV20-1 with TRBJ2-7, with D maybe TRBD1 (6 bases). The CDR3 loop spans 12 amino acids. The V gene's germline CDR1 is DFQATT and CDR2 SNEGSKA (reference sequence). The CDR3 loop reads CRHRDTYYEQYF. Here the CDR3 DNA reads TGCAGGCACCGGGACACGTACTACGAGCAGTACTTC.

This clonotype was seen a few times. CDR3 residues: CASSQANQRTEAFF. CDR3 in DNA: TGTGCCAGCAGCCAAGCCAATCAGCGCACTGAAGCTTTCTTT. J is TRBJ1-1 and V is TRBV4-2; the D is unclear. Germline-derived CDR1 and CDR2 are LGHNA and YNFKEQ. This CDR3 comprises 14 residues. Trimming took 1 base from V and 4 from J, leaving 10 bases between them.

This clonotype was found a few times. This chain links TRBV20-1 with TRBJ2-7; 9 bases line up with TRBD1. The CDR3 loop spans 13 amino acids. Looked up from germline, CDR1 is DFQATT and CDR2 is SNEGSKA (reference sequence). CDR3 sequence: CSARGGDREGVVV. CDR3 coding DNA: TGCAGTGCTAGAGGTGGGGACAGGGAAGGCGTTGTCGTC.

In its sample, this clonotype was seen a few times. This chain joins TRBV9 and TRBJ2-5; tentative D call: TRBD2 (5 bases). The CDR3 spans 15 residues. V dropped 4 bases and J dropped 4 bases, with 17 bases sitting between them. Germline CDR1 reads SGDLS; CDR2 reads YYNGEE. This CDR3 is CASSLQGFRGETQYF. CDR3 bases: TGTGCCAGCAGCTTACAAGGGTTCCGGGGAGAGACCCAGTACTTC.

The chain has TRBV5-5 and TRBJ2-7; D tentatively fits TRBD1 or TRBD2 (5 bases each). V lost 0 bases to trimming and J lost 0 bases, with 16 bases between them. The CDR3 has 17 amino acids. Per the germline V gene, CDR1 is SGHKS and CDR2 is YYEKEE (reference sequence). The CDR3 DNA is TGTGCCAGCAGCTTGGCCGGGGCAGCCCGTTTCTCCTACGAGCAGTACTTC. Translated: CASSLAGAARFSYEQYF.